This T cell receptor beta chain was captured in a study of beta chain features in type 1 diabetes. Overall study results and limits: Researchers report that Type 1 diabetes patients had moderately but significantly shorter TCRB CDR3s across all four CD4+ subsets. The naive, central memory and Treg TCRB repertoires showed an apparent similarity that was greater among patients than among healthy donors.

The authors took one heparinised blood draw, averaging about 120 mL, from each donor. Naive, central memory, regulatory and stem cell-like memory cells within the CD4+ compartment were sorted using CD45RO/CCR7/CD25/CD127/CD95/CD27. There are 13 residues in the CDR3. Germline V lookup: CDR1 MGHDK, CDR2 SYGVNS. The J segment lost 2 bases and the V segment lost 4 bases, leaving 1 base of the junction unmatched. About this clone itself: Its antigen is currently unknown.

cDNA synthesis used the whole RNA isolate, giving expressed TCRB sequences. Repertoires were generated with immunoSEQ multiplex PCR, while TCRdb's copy carries only in-frame clones and drops some. Of 150,000 or so clones in the sample, around 8.7% were seen once. This TCR derives from a young man in good health. What was sequenced was central memory CD4+ T cells from blood. The J gene is TRBJ2-5, the V gene TRBV25-1; 7 positions match TRBD2. The chain's CDR3 is CASSVAGQETQYF. CDR3 nucleotides: TGTGCCAGCAGTGTAGCGGGTCAAGAGACCCAGTACTTC.